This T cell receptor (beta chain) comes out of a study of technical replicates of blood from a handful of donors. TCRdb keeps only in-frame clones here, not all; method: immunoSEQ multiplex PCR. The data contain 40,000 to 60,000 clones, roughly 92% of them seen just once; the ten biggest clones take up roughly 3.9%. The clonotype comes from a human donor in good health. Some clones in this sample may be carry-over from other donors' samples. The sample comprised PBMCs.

This chain's CDR3 is CASRIPNRGIGSGANVLTF. DNA of the CDR3: TGTGCCAGCAGGATACCGAACAGGGGGATAGGCTCTGGGGCCAACGTCCTGACTTTC. The gene calls are TRBV7-9 and TRBJ2-6, with TRBD1 matching over 8 bases. CDR3 length equals 19 residues. The germline CDR1 and CDR2 sequences are SEHNR and FQNEAQ (reference sequence). Trimming removed 6 bases from V and 0 bases from J; junction bases left unmatched: 13.